What follows are 15 T cell receptor beta chains derived from one specimen sequenced in a study of T cell repertoires in cytomegalovirus infection. TCRdb used MiXCR to reprocess the reads, holding one entry per CDR3 protein. The sample comprises approximately 500,000 distinct CDR3 sequences, approximately 15% of which are singletons, and 20% to 30% rests with the top ten. Input material: CD8+ T cells from PBMCs. The source of these receptors is a human donor in good health (CMV status not recorded). Some clones in this sample may be carry-over from other donors' samples.

The gene calls are TRBV9 and TRBJ1-2; TRBD1 is a possible D gene (5 bases). This CDR3 is 15 amino acids long. Germline lookup yields CDR1 SGDLS and CDR2 YYNGEE. V was shortened by 0 bases and J by 4 bases, with 13 bases between the two germline ends. CDR3 region: CASSVAGGGPYGYTF. CDR3 bases: TGTGCCAGCAGCGTAGCTGGGGGAGGCCCCTATGGCTACACCTTC.

This chain connects TRBV4-2 to TRBJ2-2, with D tentatively TRBD2 (6 bases). With 1 base removed from V and 1 base from J, the gap between germline ends came to 13 bases. The V gene's germline CDR1 is LGHNA and CDR2 YNFKEQ. The CDR3 has 17 amino acids. CDR3 DNA: TGTGCCAGCAGCCAAGTGGGGGGAACCTTGAACACCGGGGAGCTGTTTTTT. Residues: CASSQVGGTLNTGELFF.

Many counts were recorded for this clonotype. The J gene is TRBJ2-2, the V gene TRBV28; TRBD2 matches 11 bases. The junction had 8 bases not matched to a gene; V was cut back by 5 bases and J by 6 bases. The CDR3 is 16 amino acids. Germline loops: CDR1 MDHEN, CDR2 SYDVKM. CDR3 bases: TGTGCCAGCAGTCCCTCCGGGACTAGCGGCCCCGGGGAGCTGTTTTTT. Protein product: CASSPSGTSGPGELFF.

This clonotype was found a few times. This chain joins TRBV13 and TRBJ1-2; D not certain. Trimming removed 0 bases at V and 9 bases at J, with 14 bases between. The CDR3 sequence is 14 residues long. Germline CDR1 PRHDT, CDR2 FYEKMQ (reference sequence). This chain's CDR3 is CASSLGAGDWRYTF. CDR3 bases: TGTGCCAGCAGCTTAGGTGCCGGGGATTGGCGCTACACCTTC.

This clonotype has ten or more counts. The V and J genes are TRBV7-8 and TRBJ2-5; 8 bases are a match to TRBD1. CDR1 and CDR2 from the germline V gene are SGHVS and FQNEAQ. V lost 5 bases, J lost 2 bases, and 10 bases stayed unmatched. This CDR3 spans 16 amino acids. The CDR3 sequence is CASSQGRRGRQETQYF. CDR3 in DNA: TGTGCCAGCAGCCAAGGGCGCAGGGGGCGACAAGAGACCCAGTACTTC.

The chain uses TRBV28 and TRBJ2-1, with 7 nucleotides matching TRBD1. V lost 6 bases to trimming and J lost 3 bases; unmatched junction nucleotides: 8. This CDR3 comprises 15 residues. In germline, CDR1 is MDHEN, CDR2 SYDVKM. CDR3 amino acids: CASSSRDSLYNEQFF. Here the CDR3 DNA reads TGTGCCAGCAGCTCCCGGGACAGCCTCTACAATGAGCAGTTCTTC.

This clonotype was observed many times. The gene calls are TRBV27 and TRBJ1-5; a weak D match, TRBD1 (5 bases). Trimming removed 4 bases at V and 3 bases at J, with 16 bases between. Germline CDR1 reads MNHEY; CDR2 reads SMNVEV (reference sequence). This CDR3 has 16 residues. CDR3 in DNA: TGTGCCAGCAGTTCTGGGGGAGGGATGATCAATCAGCCCCAGCATTTT. Residues: CASSSGGGMINQPQHF.

The chain joins TRBV20-1 to TRBJ2-7; no reliable D call. This CDR3 has 10 residues. Trimming stripped 1 base from V and 7 bases from J, with 5 bases between. Germline CDR1 reads DFQATT; CDR2 reads SNEGSKA (reference sequence). The chain's CDR3 is CSARVLEQYF. The CDR3 region has the DNA TGCAGTGCTAGAGTGCTGGAGCAGTACTTC.

A note on this clonotype: A much larger clone sits a single nucleotide away, making a read error possible. The V gene is TRBV6-2 or TRBV6-3, the J gene TRBJ2-3; 7 nucleotides agree with TRBD2. The junction had 11 bases not matched to a gene; V was cut back by 9 bases and J by 2 bases. Germline CDR1 and CDR2: MNHEY and SVGEGT. The CDR3 consists of 15 residues. The CDR3 DNA reads as TGTGCCAGAACCTTGAGCGGGACCTTCACAGATACGCAGTATTTT. As protein: CARTLSGTFTDTQYF.

DNA for the CDR3: TGTGCCAGCAGCTCGGCGGAGGGGTTCCACAATGAGCAGTTCTTC. Its translation: CASSSAEGFHNEQFF. The chain carries TRBV5-8 and TRBJ2-1, with a tentative D call TRBD2 (6 bases). Germline V gene lookup returns CDR1 SGHTS and CDR2 YDEGEE. The CDR3 covers 15 residues. V lost 3 bases and J 5 bases, leaving 15 bases between the germline ends.

This clonotype came up many times. The chain uses TRBV7-9 and TRBJ1-2, with 7 bases aligning to TRBD1. The CDR3 runs 14 residues. V dropped 1 base and J dropped 9; count of bases not matched to a gene: 8. In germline, CDR1 is SEHNR, CDR2 FQNEAQ (reference sequence). This CDR3 reads CASSLEGQIRRYTF. CDR3 coding DNA: TGTGCCAGCAGCTTAGAGGGACAGATCCGCCGCTACACCTTC.

This chain uses TRBV20-1 with TRBJ2-3, with TRBD2 identical over 7 bases. The CDR3 length is 15 residues. The junction had 7 bases not matched to a gene; V was cut back by 3 bases and J by 1 base. Germline V gives CDR1 DFQATT, CDR2 SNEGSKA (reference sequence). The CDR3 DNA follows: TGCAGTGCTAGGAAAGGGGCGGGAGGCACAGATACGCAGTATTTT. Its translation is CSARKGAGGTDTQYF.

This clonotype was counted between two and nine times. The chain carries TRBV3-1 and TRBJ2-5; D is undetermined. CDR1 and CDR2 (germline): LGHDT, YNNKEL (reference sequence). The CDR3 length is 15 residues. Trimming took off 3 bases at V and 3 bases at J, with 14 bases between the two ends. The CDR3 nucleotides are TGTGCCAGCAGCCAGGCCACCGGGCGCAAAGAGACCCAGTACTTC. It translates to CASSQATGRKETQYF.

This clonotype was recorded a few times. This sequence joins TRBV14 and TRBJ1-2; no reliable D call. This CDR3 region has 15 residues. The germline CDR1 and CDR2 sequences are SGHDN and FVKESK. Deletions cut 2 bases from V and 5 bases from J, with 15 bases between. CDR3: CASSQSPRTEYGYTF. The CDR3 region has the DNA TGTGCCAGCAGCCAAAGCCCCCGAACAGAGTATGGCTACACCTTC.

This clonotype came up many times. The chain is built from TRBV6-1 and TRBJ1-1; 8 bases fit TRBD1. The CDR3 is 15 residues long. Unmatched junction bases numbered 8, after V lost 4 bases and J lost 4 bases. Germline CDR1 is MNHNS and CDR2 is SASEGT. The DNA of the CDR3 is TGTGCCAGCAGTGTGTTCAGGGGGCTGAGCACTGAAGCTTTCTTT. Translated: CASSVFRGLSTEAFF.